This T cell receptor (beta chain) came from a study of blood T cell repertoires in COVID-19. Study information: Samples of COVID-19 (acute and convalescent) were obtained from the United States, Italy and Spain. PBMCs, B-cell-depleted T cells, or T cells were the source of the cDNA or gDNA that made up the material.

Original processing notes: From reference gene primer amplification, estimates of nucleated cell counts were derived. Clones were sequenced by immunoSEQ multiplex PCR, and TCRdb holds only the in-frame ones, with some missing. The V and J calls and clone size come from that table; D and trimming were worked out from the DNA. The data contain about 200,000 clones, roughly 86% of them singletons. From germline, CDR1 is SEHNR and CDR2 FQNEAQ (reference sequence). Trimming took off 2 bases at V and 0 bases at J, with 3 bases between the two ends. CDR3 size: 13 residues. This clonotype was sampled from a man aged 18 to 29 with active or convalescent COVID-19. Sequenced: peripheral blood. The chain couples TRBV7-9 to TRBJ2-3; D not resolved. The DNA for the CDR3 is TGTGCCAGCAGCTTATCGAGCACAGATACGCAGTATTTT. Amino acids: CASSLSSTDTQYF.